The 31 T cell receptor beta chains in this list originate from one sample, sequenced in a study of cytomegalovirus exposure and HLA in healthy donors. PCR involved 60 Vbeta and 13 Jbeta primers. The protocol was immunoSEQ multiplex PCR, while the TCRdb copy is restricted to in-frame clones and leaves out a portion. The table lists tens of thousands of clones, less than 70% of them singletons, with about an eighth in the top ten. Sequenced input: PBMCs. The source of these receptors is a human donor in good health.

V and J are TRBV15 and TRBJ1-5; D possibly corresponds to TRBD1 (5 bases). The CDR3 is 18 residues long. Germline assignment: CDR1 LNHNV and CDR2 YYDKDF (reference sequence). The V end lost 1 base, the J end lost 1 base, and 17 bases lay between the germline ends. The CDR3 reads CATSRVAEGRGSNQPQHF. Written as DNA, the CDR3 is TGTGCCACCAGCAGAGTGGCCGAGGGGCGGGGGAGCAATCAGCCCCAGCATTTT.

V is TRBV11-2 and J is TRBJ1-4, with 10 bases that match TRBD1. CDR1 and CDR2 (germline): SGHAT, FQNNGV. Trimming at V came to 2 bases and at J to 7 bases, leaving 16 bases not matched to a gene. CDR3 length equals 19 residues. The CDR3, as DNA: TGTGCCAGCAGCTTACCTTCCCGGGACAGGGGTTCAATACGTGAAAAACTGTTTTTT. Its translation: CASSLPSRDRGSIREKLFF.

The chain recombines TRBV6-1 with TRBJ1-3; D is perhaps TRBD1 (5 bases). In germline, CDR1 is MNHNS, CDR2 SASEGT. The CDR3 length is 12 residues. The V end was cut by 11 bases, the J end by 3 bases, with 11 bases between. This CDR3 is CALSTDGNTIYF. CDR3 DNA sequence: TGTGCCCTCTCGACAGATGGAAACACCATATATTTT.

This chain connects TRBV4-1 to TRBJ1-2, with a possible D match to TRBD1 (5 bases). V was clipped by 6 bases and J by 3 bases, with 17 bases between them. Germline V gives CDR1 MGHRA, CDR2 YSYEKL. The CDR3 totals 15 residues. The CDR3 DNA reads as TGCGCCAGCAGGGCGCAGGGATTGGGGCACTATGGCTACACCTTC. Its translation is CASRAQGLGHYGYTF.

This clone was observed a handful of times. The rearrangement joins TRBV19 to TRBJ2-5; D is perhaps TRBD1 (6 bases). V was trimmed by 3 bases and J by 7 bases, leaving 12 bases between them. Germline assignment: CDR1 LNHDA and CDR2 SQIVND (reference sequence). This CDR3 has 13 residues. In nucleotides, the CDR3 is TGTGCCAGTAGTATGAGCCTAGGGGGGACCCAGTACTTC. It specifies CASSMSLGGTQYF.

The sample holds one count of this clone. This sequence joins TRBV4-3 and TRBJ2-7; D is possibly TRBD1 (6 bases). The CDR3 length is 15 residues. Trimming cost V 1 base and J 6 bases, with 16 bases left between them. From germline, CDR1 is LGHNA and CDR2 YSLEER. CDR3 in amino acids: CASSQGRGRLGEQYF. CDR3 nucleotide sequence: TGCGCCAGCAGCCAAGGCAGGGGACGACTGGGCGAGCAGTACTTC.

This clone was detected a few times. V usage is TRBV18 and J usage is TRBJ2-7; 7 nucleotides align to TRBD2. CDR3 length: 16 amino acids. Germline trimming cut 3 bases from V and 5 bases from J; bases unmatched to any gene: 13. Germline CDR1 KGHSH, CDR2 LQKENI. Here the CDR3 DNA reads TGTGCCAGCTCACCGCTACCGGGCGGGGGTCGAGACGAGCAGTACTTC. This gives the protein CASSPLPGGGRDEQYF.

The CDR3 DNA follows: TGTGCCAGCAGCTTCCGGGGGGGCCGCCCCCCCTACGAGCAGTACTTC. This sequence encodes CASSFRGGRPPYEQYF. The J gene is TRBJ2-7, the V gene TRBV7-9; 8 bases are a match to TRBD2. Germline V lookup: CDR1 SEHNR, CDR2 FQNEAQ (reference sequence). CDR3 length: 16 amino acids. The V and J ends lost 3 bases and 2 bases, in that order; junction bases with no gene match: 9.

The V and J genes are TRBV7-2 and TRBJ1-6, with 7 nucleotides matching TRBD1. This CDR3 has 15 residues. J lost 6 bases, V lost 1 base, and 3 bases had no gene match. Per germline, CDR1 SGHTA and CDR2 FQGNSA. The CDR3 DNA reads TGTGCCAGCAGCTTAGGAGCAGGGGGTAATTCACCCCTCCACTTT. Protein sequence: CASSLGAGGNSPLHF.

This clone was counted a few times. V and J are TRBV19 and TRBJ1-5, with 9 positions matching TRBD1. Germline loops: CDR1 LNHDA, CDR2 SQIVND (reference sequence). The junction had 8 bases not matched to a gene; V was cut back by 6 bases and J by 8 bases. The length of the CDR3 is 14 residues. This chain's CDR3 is CASRKQGAGEPQHF. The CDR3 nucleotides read TGTGCCAGTAGGAAACAGGGGGCTGGGGAGCCCCAGCATTTT.

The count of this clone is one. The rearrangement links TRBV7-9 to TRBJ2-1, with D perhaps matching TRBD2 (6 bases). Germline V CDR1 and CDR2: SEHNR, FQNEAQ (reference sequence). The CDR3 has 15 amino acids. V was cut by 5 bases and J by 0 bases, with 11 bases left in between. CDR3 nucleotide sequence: TGTGCCAGCAGCCCTCAGGGAGGCTCCTACAATGAGCAGTTCTTC. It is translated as CASSPQGGSYNEQFF.

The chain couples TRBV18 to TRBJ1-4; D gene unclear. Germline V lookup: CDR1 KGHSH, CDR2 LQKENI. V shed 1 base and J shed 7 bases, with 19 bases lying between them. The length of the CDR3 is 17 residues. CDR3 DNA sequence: TGTGCCAGCTCACCACGAGCTTTGCAGGTACTGGGTGAAAAACTGTTTTTT. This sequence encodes CASSPRALQVLGEKLFF.

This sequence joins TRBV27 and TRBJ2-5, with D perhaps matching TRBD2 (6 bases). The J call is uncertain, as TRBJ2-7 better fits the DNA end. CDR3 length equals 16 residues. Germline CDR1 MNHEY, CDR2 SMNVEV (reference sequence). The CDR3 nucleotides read TGTGCCAGCTATCGGTCGGGACTCCCGAGCTCCTACGAGCAGTACTTC. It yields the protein CASYRSGLPSSYEQYF.

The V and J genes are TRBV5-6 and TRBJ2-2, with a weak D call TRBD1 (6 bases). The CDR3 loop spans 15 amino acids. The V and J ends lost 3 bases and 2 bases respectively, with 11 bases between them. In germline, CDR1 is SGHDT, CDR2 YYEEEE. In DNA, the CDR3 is TGTGCCAGCAGCTCAGGACAGTCCAACACCGGGGAGCTGTTTTTT. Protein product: CASSSGQSNTGELFF. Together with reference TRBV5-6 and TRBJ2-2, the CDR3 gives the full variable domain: DAGVTQSPTHLIKTRGQQVTLRCSPKSGHDTVSWYQQALGQGPQFIFQYYEEEERQRGNFPDRFSGHQFPNYSSELNVNALLLGDSALYLCASSSGQSNTGELFFGEGSRLTVL.

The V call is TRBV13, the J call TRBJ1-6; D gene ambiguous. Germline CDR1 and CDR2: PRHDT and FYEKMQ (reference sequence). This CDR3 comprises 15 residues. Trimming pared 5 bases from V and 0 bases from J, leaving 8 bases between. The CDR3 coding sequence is TGTGCCAGCAGCCCCCGGGGCTCCTATAATTCACCCCTCCACTTT. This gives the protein CASSPRGSYNSPLHF.

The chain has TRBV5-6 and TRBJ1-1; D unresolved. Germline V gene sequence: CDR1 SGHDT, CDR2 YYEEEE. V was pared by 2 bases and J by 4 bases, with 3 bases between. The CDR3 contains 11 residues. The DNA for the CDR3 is TGTGCCAGCAGCTTTAGCACTGAAGCTTTCTTT. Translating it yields CASSFSTEAFF.

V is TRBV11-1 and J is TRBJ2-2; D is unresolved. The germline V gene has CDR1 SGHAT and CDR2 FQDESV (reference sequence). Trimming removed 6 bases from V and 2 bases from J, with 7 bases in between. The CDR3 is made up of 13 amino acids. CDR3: CASRHTNTGELFF. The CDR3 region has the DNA TGTGCCAGCAGGCACACCAACACCGGGGAGCTGTTTTTT.

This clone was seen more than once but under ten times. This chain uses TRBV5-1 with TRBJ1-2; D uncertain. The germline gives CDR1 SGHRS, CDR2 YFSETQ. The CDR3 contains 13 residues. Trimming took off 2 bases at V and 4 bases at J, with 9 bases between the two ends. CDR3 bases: TGCGCCAGCAGCTTAGGCGCTAGCTATGGCTACACCTTC. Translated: CASSLGASYGYTF.

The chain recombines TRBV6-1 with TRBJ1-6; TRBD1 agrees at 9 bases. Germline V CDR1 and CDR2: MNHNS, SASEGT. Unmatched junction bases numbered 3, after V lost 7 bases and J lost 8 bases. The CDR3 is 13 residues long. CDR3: CASNRDRDSPLHF. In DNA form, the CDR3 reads TGTGCCAGCAACCGGGACAGGGATTCACCCCTCCACTTT.

The CDR3 protein is CAWNLGGGYTF. For the CDR3, the DNA is TGTGCCTGGAATTTGGGAGGTGGCTACACCTTC. The rearrangement links TRBV30 to TRBJ1-2, with no clear D. The germline V gene encodes CDR1 GTSNPN and CDR2 SVGIG (reference sequence). There are 11 residues in the CDR3. The ends were cut back, 4 bases at V and 7 bases at J, with 10 bases in the middle.

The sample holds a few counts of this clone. The CDR3 here is CASSEGAGVYNSPLHF. The CDR3 region has the DNA TGTGCCAGCAGCGAGGGAGCGGGGGTGTATAATTCACCCCTCCACTTT. The rearrangement uses TRBV7-9 and TRBJ1-6, with a weak D call TRBD1 (5 bases). The CDR3 sequence is 16 residues long. Trimming removed 5 bases at V and 4 bases at J, with 15 bases between. Germline V gene lookup returns CDR1 SEHNR and CDR2 FQNEAQ (reference sequence).

The CDR3 bases are TGTGCCAGCAGTACCGGGACAGGGAATAATTCACCCCTCCACTTT. Amino acid sequence: CASSTGTGNNSPLHF. This sequence joins TRBV6-5 and TRBJ1-6, with 9 bases identical to TRBD1. After removal of 5 bases from V and 5 bases from J, the junction contained 4 bases not matched to a gene. The CDR3 has 15 amino acids. Germline CDR1 and CDR2: MNHEY and SVGAGI.

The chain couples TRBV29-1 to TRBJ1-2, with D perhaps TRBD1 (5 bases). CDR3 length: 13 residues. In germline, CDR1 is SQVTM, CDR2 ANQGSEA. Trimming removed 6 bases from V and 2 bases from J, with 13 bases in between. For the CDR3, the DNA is TGCAGCGTGGGCTTTTACAGGAACTATGGCTACACCTTC. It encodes CSVGFYRNYGYTF.

The CDR3 nucleotides read TGTGCCAGCAGCTACCTATCTAACTATGGCTACACCTTC. Protein product: CASSYLSNYGYTF. V gene TRBV7-9 combines with J gene TRBJ1-2; no definite D call. The CDR3 is made up of 13 amino acids. The germline V gene has CDR1 SEHNR and CDR2 FQNEAQ (reference sequence). The V and J ends lost 4 bases and 0 bases respectively, with 6 bases between them.

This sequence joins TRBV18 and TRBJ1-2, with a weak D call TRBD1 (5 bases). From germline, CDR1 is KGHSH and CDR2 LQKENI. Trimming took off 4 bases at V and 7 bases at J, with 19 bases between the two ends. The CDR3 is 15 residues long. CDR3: CASSQVVGVGRGYTF. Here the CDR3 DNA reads TGTGCCAGCTCACAGGTCGTAGGGGTCGGCCGTGGCTACACCTTC.

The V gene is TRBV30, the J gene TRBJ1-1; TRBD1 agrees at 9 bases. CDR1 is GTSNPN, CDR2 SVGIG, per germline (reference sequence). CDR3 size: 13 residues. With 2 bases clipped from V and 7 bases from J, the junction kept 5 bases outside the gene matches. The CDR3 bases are TGTGCCTGGAGTCCGGACAGGGGTTTTGAAGCTTTCTTT. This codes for CAWSPDRGFEAFF.

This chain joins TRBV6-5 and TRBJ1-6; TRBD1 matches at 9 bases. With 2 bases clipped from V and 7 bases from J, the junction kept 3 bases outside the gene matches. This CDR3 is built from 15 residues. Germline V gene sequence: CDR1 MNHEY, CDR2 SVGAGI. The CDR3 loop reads CASSYQGTGNSPLHF. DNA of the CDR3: TGTGCCAGCAGTTACCAAGGGACAGGGAATTCACCCCTCCACTTT.

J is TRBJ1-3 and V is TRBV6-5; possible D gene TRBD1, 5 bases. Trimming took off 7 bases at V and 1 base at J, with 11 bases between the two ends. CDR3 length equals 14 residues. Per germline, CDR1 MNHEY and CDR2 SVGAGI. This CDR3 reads CASKNSGSGNTIYF. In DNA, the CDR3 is TGTGCCAGCAAAAATTCAGGGTCTGGAAACACCATATATTTT.

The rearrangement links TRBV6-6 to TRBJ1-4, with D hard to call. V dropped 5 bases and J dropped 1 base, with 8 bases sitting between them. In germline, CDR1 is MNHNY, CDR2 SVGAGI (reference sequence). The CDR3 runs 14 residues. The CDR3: CASSSDKTNEKLFF. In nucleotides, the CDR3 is TGTGCCAGCAGTAGCGATAAAACTAATGAAAAACTGTTTTTT.

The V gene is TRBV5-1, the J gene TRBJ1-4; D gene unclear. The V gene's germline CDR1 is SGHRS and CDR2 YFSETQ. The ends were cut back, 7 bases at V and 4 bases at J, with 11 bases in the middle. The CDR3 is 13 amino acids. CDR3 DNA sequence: TGCGCCAGCGGAGATACTTATAATGAAAAACTGTTTTTT. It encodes CASGDTYNEKLFF.

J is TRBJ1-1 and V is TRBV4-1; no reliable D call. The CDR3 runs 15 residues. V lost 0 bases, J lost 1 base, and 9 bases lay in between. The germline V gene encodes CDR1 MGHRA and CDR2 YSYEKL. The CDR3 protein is CASSQEGRANTEAFF. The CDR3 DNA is TGCGCCAGCAGCCAAGAGGGCAGAGCGAACACTGAAGCTTTCTTT.